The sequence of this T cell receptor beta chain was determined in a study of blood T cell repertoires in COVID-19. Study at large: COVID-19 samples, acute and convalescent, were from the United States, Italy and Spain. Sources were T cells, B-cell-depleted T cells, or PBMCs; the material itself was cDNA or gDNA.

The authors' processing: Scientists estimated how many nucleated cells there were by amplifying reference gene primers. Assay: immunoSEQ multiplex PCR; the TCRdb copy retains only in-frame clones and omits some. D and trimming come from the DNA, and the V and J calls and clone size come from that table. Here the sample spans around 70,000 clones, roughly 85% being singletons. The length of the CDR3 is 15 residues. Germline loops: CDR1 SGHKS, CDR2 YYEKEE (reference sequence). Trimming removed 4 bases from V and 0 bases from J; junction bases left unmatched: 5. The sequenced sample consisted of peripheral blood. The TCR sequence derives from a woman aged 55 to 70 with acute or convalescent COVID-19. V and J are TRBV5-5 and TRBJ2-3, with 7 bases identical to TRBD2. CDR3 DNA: TGTGCCAGCAGCGGCGGGACTATTAGCACAGATACGCAGTATTTT. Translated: CASSGGTISTDTQYF.